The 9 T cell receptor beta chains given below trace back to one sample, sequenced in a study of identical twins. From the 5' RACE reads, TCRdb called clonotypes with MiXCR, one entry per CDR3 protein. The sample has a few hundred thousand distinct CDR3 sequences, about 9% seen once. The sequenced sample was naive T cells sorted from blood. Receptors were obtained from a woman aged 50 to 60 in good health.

The CDR3 DNA follows: TGTGCCAGCAGTTTAGCGGGGACCTCCTCTTTACAAGAGACCCAGTACTTC. Its protein product is CASSLAGTSSLQETQYF. This chain connects TRBV12-3 or TRBV12-4 to TRBJ2-5, with D tentatively TRBD1 or TRBD2 (5 bases each). The ends were cut back, 0 bases at V and 2 bases at J, with 16 bases in the middle. There are 17 residues in the CDR3.

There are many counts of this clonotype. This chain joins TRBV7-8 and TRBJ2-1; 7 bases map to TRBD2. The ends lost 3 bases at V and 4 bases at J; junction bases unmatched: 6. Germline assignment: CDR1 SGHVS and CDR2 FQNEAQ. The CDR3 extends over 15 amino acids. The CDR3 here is CASSLERDPYNEQFF. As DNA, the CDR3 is TGTGCCAGCAGCTTGGAGCGGGACCCATACAATGAGCAGTTCTTC.

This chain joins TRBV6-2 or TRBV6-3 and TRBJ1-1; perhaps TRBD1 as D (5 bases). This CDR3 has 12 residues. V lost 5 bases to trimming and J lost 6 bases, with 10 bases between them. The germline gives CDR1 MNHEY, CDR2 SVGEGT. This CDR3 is CASSPRGAEAFF. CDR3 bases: TGTGCCAGCAGTCCAAGAGGGGCTGAAGCTTTCTTT.

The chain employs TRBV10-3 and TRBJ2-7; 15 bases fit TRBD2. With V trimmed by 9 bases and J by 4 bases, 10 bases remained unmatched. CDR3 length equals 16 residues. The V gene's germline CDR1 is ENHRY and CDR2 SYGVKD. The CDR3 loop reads CAIGPGLAGGPYEQYF. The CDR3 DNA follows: TGTGCCATAGGCCCTGGACTAGCGGGAGGGCCTTACGAGCAGTACTTC.

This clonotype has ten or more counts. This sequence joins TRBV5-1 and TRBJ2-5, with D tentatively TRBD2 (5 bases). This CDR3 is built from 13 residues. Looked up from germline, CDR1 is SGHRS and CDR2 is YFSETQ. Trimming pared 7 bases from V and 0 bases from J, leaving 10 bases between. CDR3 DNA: TGCGCCAGCCGGGGTACAGACCAAGAGACCCAGTACTTC. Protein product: CASRGTDQETQYF.

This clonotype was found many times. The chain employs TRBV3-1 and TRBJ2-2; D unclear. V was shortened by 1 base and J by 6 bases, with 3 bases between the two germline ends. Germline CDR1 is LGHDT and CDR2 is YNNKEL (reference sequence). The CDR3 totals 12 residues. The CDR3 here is CASSQVAGELFF. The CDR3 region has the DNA TGTGCCAGCAGCCAAGTGGCCGGGGAGCTGTTTTTT.

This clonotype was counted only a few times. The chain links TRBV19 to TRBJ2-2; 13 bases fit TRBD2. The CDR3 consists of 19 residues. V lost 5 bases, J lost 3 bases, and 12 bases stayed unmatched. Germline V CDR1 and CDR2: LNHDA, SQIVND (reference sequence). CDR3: CASSLAWTSGSPDTGELFF. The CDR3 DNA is TGTGCCAGTAGTCTTGCGTGGACTAGCGGGAGTCCCGACACCGGGGAGCTGTTTTTT.

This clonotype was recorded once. In nucleotides, the CDR3 is TGTGCCAGCTTGGGTGGAGATACGCAGTATTTT. Translating it yields CASLGGDTQYF. The rearrangement joins TRBV7-8 to TRBJ2-3; D remains ambiguous. Germline assignment: CDR1 SGHVS and CDR2 FQNEAQ. V was clipped by 8 bases and J by 5 bases, with 8 bases between them. The CDR3 spans 11 residues.

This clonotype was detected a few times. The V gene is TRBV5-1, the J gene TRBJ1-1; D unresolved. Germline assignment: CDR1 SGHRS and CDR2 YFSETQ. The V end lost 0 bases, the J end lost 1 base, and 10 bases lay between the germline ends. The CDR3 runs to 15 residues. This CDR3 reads CASSLAAGQNTEAFF. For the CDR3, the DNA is TGCGCCAGCAGCTTGGCGGCAGGCCAGAACACTGAAGCTTTCTTT. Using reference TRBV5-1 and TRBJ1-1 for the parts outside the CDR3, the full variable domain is KAGVTQTPRYLIKTRGQQVTLSCSPISGHRSVSWYQQTPGQGLQFLFEYFSETQRNKGNFPGRFSGRQFSNSRSEMNVSTLELGDSALYLCASSLAAGQNTEAFFGQGTRLTVV.